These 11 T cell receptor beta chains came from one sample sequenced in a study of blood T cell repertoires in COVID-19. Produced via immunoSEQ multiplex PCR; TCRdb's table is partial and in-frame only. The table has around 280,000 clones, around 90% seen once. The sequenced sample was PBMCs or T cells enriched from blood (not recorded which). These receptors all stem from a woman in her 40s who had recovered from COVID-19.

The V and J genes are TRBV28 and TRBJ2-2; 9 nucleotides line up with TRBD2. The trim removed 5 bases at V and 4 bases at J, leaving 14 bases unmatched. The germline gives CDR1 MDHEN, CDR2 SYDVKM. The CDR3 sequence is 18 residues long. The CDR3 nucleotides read TGTGCCAGCAGTCCCCCCTCCTCTCTAGCGGGGAGCACCGGGGAGCTGTTTTTT. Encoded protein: CASSPPSSLAGSTGELFF.

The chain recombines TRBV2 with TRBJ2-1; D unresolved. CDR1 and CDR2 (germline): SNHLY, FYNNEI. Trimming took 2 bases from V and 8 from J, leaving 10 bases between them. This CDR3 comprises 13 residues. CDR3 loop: CASSELETDEQFF. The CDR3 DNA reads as TGTGCCAGCAGTGAACTAGAGACCGATGAGCAGTTCTTC.

The CDR3 region is CASSLMPTSGRRLKQYF. CDR3 in DNA: TGCGCCAGCAGCTTGATGCCGACTAGCGGGAGACGGTTGAAGCAGTACTTC. The rearrangement uses TRBV5-1 and TRBJ2-7; 12 nucleotides align to TRBD2. This CDR3 is built from 17 residues. V was clipped by 1 base and J by 8 bases; unmatched bases: 13. Looked up from germline, CDR1 is SGHRS and CDR2 is YFSETQ.

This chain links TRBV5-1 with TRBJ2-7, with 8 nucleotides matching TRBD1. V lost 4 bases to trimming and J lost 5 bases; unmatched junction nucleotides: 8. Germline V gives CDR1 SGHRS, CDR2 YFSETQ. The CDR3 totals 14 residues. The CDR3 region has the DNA TGCGCCAGCAGCCGACACCAACAGGGGGACGAGCAGTACTTC. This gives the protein CASSRHQQGDEQYF. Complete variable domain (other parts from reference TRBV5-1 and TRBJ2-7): KAGVTQTPRYLIKTRGQQVTLSCSPISGHRSVSWYQQTPGQGLQFLFEYFSETQRNKGNFPGRFSGRQFSNSRSEMNVSTLELGDSALYLCASSRHQQGDEQYFGPGTRLTVT.

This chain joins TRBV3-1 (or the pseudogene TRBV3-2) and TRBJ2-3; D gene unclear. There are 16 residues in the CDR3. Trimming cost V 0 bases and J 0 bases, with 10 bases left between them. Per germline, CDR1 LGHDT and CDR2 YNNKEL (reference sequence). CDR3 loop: CASSQDPGISTDTQYF. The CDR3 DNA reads TGTGCCAGCAGCCAAGACCCAGGCATAAGCACAGATACGCAGTATTTT.

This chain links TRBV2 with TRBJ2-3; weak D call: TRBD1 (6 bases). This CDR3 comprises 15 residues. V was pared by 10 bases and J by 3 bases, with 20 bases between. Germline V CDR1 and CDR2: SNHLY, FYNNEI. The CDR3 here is CATKPRGHGTDTQYF. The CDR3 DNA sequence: TGTGCCACCAAACCCAGGGGTCACGGGACAGATACGCAGTATTTT.

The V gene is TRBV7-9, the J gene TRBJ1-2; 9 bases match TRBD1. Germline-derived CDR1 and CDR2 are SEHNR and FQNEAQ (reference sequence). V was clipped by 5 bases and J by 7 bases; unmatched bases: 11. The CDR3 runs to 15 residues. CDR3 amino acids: CASSPSGTGRGGYTF. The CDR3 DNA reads TGTGCCAGCAGCCCCTCCGGGACAGGGAGGGGTGGCTACACCTTC.

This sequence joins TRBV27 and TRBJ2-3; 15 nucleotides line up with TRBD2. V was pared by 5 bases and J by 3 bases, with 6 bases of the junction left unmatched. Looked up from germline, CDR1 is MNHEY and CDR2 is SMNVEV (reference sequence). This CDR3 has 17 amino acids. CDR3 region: CASSISGTSGRTDTQYF. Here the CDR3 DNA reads TGTGCCAGCAGTATCTCCGGGACTAGCGGGAGGACAGATACGCAGTATTTT.

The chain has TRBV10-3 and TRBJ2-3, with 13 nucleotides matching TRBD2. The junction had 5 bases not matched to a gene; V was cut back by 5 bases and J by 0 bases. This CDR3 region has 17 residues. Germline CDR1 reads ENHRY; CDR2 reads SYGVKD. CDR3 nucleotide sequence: TGTGCCATCAGTTCCGGGACTAGCGGGACTAGCACAGATACGCAGTATTTT. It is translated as CAISSGTSGTSTDTQYF.

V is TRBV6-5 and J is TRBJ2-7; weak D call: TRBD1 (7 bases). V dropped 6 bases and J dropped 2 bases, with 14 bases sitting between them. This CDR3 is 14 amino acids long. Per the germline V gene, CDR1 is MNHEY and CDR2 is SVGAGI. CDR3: CASSRGASPYEQYF. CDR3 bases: TGTGCCAGCAGCAGGGGGGCGTCCCCCTACGAGCAGTACTTC.

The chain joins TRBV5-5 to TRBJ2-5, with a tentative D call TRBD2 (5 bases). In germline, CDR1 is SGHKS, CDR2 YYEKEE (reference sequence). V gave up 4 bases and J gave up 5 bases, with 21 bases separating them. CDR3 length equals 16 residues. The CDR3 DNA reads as TGTGCCAGCAGCCCGGATGCTGGGCGGGCCCTGGAGACCCAGTACTTC. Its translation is CASSPDAGRALETQYF.